A single sample is the source of the 15 T cell receptor beta chains below, sequenced in a study of cytomegalovirus exposure and HLA in healthy donors. A multiplex PCR was run with 60 Vbeta primers and 13 Jbeta primers. This table comes from immunoSEQ multiplex PCR, and its TCRdb copy is limited to in-frame clones, with some not included. The sample gives about 160,000 clones, around three quarters of which show up once; roughly 7.1% is in the top ten. Sequenced sample: PBMCs. The receptors stem from a man aged 40-49 years in good health and CMV-seropositive.

The chain links TRBV2 to TRBJ2-3; 7 positions agree with TRBD1. Germline trimming cut 4 bases from V and 5 bases from J; bases unmatched to any gene: 12. Per germline, CDR1 SNHLY and CDR2 FYNNEI. This CDR3 contains 16 residues. This CDR3 is CASSVMTTAGGDTQYF. The DNA for the CDR3 is TGTGCCAGCAGTGTAATGACTACCGCAGGGGGAGATACGCAGTATTTT.

The chain is built from TRBV6-1 and TRBJ1-1, with D perhaps TRBD1 (5 bases). Per germline, CDR1 MNHNS and CDR2 SASEGT. CDR3 length: 13 residues. The V end was cut by 0 bases, the J end by 7 bases, with 9 bases between. CDR3 in amino acids: CASSEAWGFEAFF. CDR3 DNA: TGTGCCAGCAGTGAAGCGTGGGGCTTTGAAGCTTTCTTT.

This rearrangement joins TRBV18 to TRBJ2-3; TRBD2 matches 7 bases. Germline CDR1 and CDR2: KGHSH and LQKENI. CDR3 size: 15 residues. J was trimmed by 1 base and V by 3 bases; bases with no gene match: 4. CDR3 bases: TGTGCCAGCTCACCCCAGCGGGGTCGCACAGATACGCAGTATTTT. This encodes CASSPQRGRTDTQYF.

The chain is built from TRBV2 and TRBJ1-1; tentatively, D is TRBD1 (5 bases). The length of the CDR3 is 17 residues. V was cut by 3 bases and J by 8 bases, with 25 bases left in between. Germline V gives CDR1 SNHLY, CDR2 FYNNEI. The CDR3 spells CASSDGFGGGPETEAFF. The DNA of the CDR3 is TGTGCCAGCAGTGATGGGTTCGGGGGGGGACCTGAAACGGAAGCTTTCTTT.

A single count supports this clone. CDR3 bases: TGTGCCAGCAGCGTAGAGTGGGACAGGGGCCAAGGCGAGCAGTACTTC. Residues: CASSVEWDRGQGEQYF. V is TRBV9 and J is TRBJ2-7, with 10 bases aligning to TRBD1. The germline V gene encodes CDR1 SGDLS and CDR2 YYNGEE. This CDR3 is 16 amino acids long. With 0 bases clipped from V and 6 bases from J, the junction kept 9 bases outside the gene matches.

The chain is built from TRBV11-3 and TRBJ1-3; D is undetermined. The CDR3 has 16 residues. Trimming removed 4 bases from V and 0 bases from J, with 13 bases in between. The germline CDR1 and CDR2 sequences are SGHNT and YENEEA. The CDR3 protein is CASSSRRDLSGNTIYF. CDR3 coding DNA: TGTGCCAGCAGCTCTAGGAGGGATCTCTCTGGAAACACCATATATTTT.

A note on this clone: The junction differs from germline at one of its ends, possibly a read error. The chain employs TRBV7-7 and TRBJ2-5, with 8 bases identical to TRBD2. CDR3 length: 14 residues. Germline V lookup: CDR1 SSHAT, CDR2 FNYEAQ (reference sequence). DNA of the CDR3: TGTGCTAGCAGCCTGATTAGCGGGGACGAGACCCAGTACTTC. This sequence encodes CASSLISGDETQYF.

The chain carries TRBV7-8 and TRBJ1-5; no firm D call. Germline values: CDR1 SGHVS, CDR2 FQNEAQ. The CDR3 is 14 amino acids. Trimming removed 7 bases at V and 2 bases at J, with 12 bases between. In DNA, the CDR3 is TGTGCCAGCACCCGTCTACGGGGCAATCAGCCCCAGCATTTT. It translates to CASTRLRGNQPQHF.

This clone was detected only once. The V call is TRBV30, the J call TRBJ1-4; 11 nucleotides agree with TRBD1. This CDR3 comprises 14 residues. The germline V gene has CDR1 GTSNPN and CDR2 SVGIG (reference sequence). The chain's CDR3 is CARGQGAANEKLFF. The CDR3 nucleotides read TGTGCACGCGGACAGGGGGCGGCAAATGAAAAACTGTTTTTT.

The gene calls are TRBV10-3 and TRBJ2-7; D might be TRBD1 (6 bases). The length of the CDR3 is 13 residues. V lost 11 bases and J lost 6, with 20 bases in between. CDR1 is ENHRY and CDR2 is SYGVKD in the germline V gene. CDR3 region: CASVGPTGPEQYF. The CDR3 region has the DNA TGTGCCTCTGTAGGGCCGACAGGCCCCGAGCAGTACTTC.

CDR3 DNA: TGTGCCAGCGGGGACAGGGCTGATTCACCCCTCCACTTT. This encodes CASGDRADSPLHF. V usage is TRBV6-5 and J usage is TRBJ1-6, with 9 positions matching TRBD1. The CDR3 is 13 amino acids. Germline CDR1 and CDR2: MNHEY and SVGAGI. With V trimmed by 8 bases and J by 8 bases, 4 bases remained unmatched.

The gene calls are TRBV29-1 and TRBJ1-3, with D hard to call. The CDR3 extends over 11 amino acids. Germline V lookup: CDR1 SQVTM, CDR2 ANQGSEA. V gave up 7 bases and J gave up 4 bases, with 8 bases separating them. The CDR3, as DNA: TGCAGCGGCCACGGGGGAAACACCATATATTTT. This gives the protein CSGHGGNTIYF. Full variable domain (outside the CDR3, taken from reference TRBV29-1 and TRBJ1-3): SAVISQKPSRDICQRGTSLTIQCQVDSQVTMMFWYRQQPGQSLTLIATANQGSEATYESGFVIDKFPISRPNLTFSTLTVSNMSPEDSSIYLCSGHGGNTIYFGEGSWLTVV.

The V call is TRBV4-3, the J call TRBJ2-7; TRBD2 agrees at 8 bases. The V gene end was trimmed by 2 bases and the J gene end by 6 bases; junction bases not matched to a gene: 9. This CDR3 contains 15 residues. CDR1 is LGHNA, CDR2 YSLEER, per germline. The CDR3 loop reads CASSQTSSGTSEQYF. The CDR3 coding sequence is TGCGCCAGCAGCCAAACCTCCTCCGGGACTAGCGAGCAGTACTTC.

The chain has TRBV19 and TRBJ1-5, with D perhaps matching TRBD1 (5 bases). Germline V gene data show CDR1 as LNHDA and CDR2 as SQIVND (reference sequence). V gave up 6 bases and J gave up 1 base, with 10 bases separating them. The CDR3 sequence is 14 residues long. The CDR3 DNA is TGTGCCAGTAGCGGCGGGACCAGCAATCAGCCCCAGCATTTT. Amino acid sequence: CASSGGTSNQPQHF. The variable domain in full, completed from reference TRBV19 and TRBJ1-5, reads DGGITQSPKYLFRKEGQNVTLSCEQNLNHDAMYWYRQDPGQGLRLIYYSQIVNDFQKGDIAEGYSVSREKKESFPLTVTSAQKNPTAFYLCASSGGTSNQPQHFGDGTRLSIL.

J is TRBJ2-7 and V is TRBV29-1, with TRBD1 identical over 8 bases. CDR1 is SQVTM, CDR2 ANQGSEA, per germline. J lost 3 bases, V lost 6 bases, and 4 bases had no gene match. The CDR3 is 12 amino acids. The CDR3 loop reads CSVAGTGYEQYF. CDR3 bases: TGCAGCGTCGCGGGGACAGGCTACGAGCAGTACTTC.